This paragraph covers one TCR beta chain sequence. The source of the sample is a study of blood T cell repertoires in COVID-19. Study-level information: Italy, Spain and the United States were the sources of the convalescent and acute COVID-19 samples. The analysed material was cDNA or gDNA that came from T cells, B-cell-depleted T cells, or PBMCs.

In the original analysis: Researchers report that nucleated cell counts were estimated from reference gene primer amplification. Clones were read by immunoSEQ multiplex PCR, and TCRdb kept only the in-frame ones, dropping some. The V and J calls and clone size are taken from that table; D and trimming were inferred from the DNA. The sample contains 110,000 or so clones, 80% to 90% of which appear only once. The source of this sequence is a human donor in a cohort sampled during active COVID-19. The specimen was peripheral blood.

DNA for the CDR3: TGTGCCAGCAGCTTGGCCGGCAGGTTGGGGACAGGGCGCACGCAGTATTTT. Translating it yields CASSLAGRLGTGRTQYF. The V and J genes are TRBV5-5 and TRBJ2-3, with 9 positions matching TRBD1. Germline lookup yields CDR1 SGHKS and CDR2 YYEKEE (reference sequence). V was clipped by 0 bases and J by 9 bases; unmatched bases: 14. The CDR3 length is 17 residues.